The 29 T cell receptor beta chains below were found in one sample sequenced in a study of cytomegalovirus exposure and HLA in healthy donors. This PCR relied on a set of 60 Vbeta primers and 13 Jbeta primers. The data were produced by immunoSEQ multiplex PCR, yet TCRdb's version contains in-frame clones alone and is incomplete. Here the sample spans some 220,000 clones, roughly 89% being singletons. The specimen was PBMCs. These receptor sequences come from a woman aged 18-29 years in good health and CMV-seronegative.

V is TRBV7-3 and J is TRBJ2-1; no reliable D call. Germline V gene lookup returns CDR1 SGHTA and CDR2 FQGTGA. This CDR3 region has 12 residues. Trimming removed 1 base from V and 10 bases from J, with 8 bases in between. CDR3 sequence: CASSLMGREQFF. The CDR3 DNA sequence: TGTGCCAGCAGCTTAATGGGCCGGGAGCAGTTCTTC.

V and J are TRBV21-1 and TRBJ2-7; the table calls TRBD1, which could not be checked here. TRBV21-1 is designated a pseudogene. This CDR3 has 15 amino acids. DNA of the CDR3: TGTGCCAGACTAACCCTAACAGGGTATACCTACGAGCAGTACTTC. It translates to CARLTLTGYTYEQYF.

The chain recombines TRBV7-9 with TRBJ2-7; D is possibly TRBD2 (6 bases). The CDR3 is 12 amino acids. The V gene's germline CDR1 is SEHNR and CDR2 FQNEAQ (reference sequence). Trimming pared 0 bases from V and 6 bases from J, leaving 6 bases between. The CDR3 nucleotides read TGTGCCAGCAGCTTAGCGGGGGGCGAGCAGTACTTC. Protein product: CASSLAGGEQYF.

This chain joins TRBV11-2 and TRBJ2-1, with D perhaps matching TRBD1 (5 bases). Germline V gives CDR1 SGHAT, CDR2 FQNNGV. The CDR3 sequence is 14 residues long. The V end lost 2 bases, the J end lost 7 bases, and 12 bases lay between the germline ends. CDR3 bases: TGTGCCAGCAGCTTAAGGTCAGGGTATAATGAGCAGTTCTTC. Its translation is CASSLRSGYNEQFF.

The rearrangement links TRBV5-1 to TRBJ2-3; D is perhaps TRBD1 (6 bases). Germline CDR1 SGHRS, CDR2 YFSETQ. V was shortened by 4 bases and J by 4 bases, with 13 bases between the two germline ends. The CDR3 covers 14 residues. The CDR3 nucleotides are TGCGCCAGCAGCCAAGACGAGGGGGCAGATACGCAGTATTTT. Residues: CASSQDEGADTQYF.

The genes are TRBV29-1 and TRBJ2-2; possibly TRBD2 for D (6 bases). This CDR3 is 14 amino acids long. CDR1 and CDR2 from the germline V gene are SQVTM and ANQGSEA. Trimming stripped 6 bases from V and 5 bases from J, with 16 bases between. DNA for the CDR3: TGCAGCGTAGCGGCCGGGGGTGGTACCGGGGAGCTGTTTTTT. Residues: CSVAAGGGTGELFF.

This clone was detected only once. The rearrangement uses TRBV11-2 and TRBJ2-3; the D gene is possibly TRBD2 (6 bases). Trimming cost V 6 bases and J 2 bases, with 12 bases left between them. The germline gives CDR1 SGHAT, CDR2 FQNNGV. This CDR3 is 14 amino acids long. The CDR3 nucleotides read TGTGCCAGCAGTGGCGGAGGGGACACAGATACGCAGTATTTT. It is translated as CASSGGGDTDTQYF.

The sample holds one count of this clone. This sequence joins TRBV19 and TRBJ1-5; 9 bases agree with TRBD1. Unmatched junction bases numbered 11, after V lost 2 bases and J lost 6 bases. Germline-derived CDR1 and CDR2 are LNHDA and SQIVND (reference sequence). The CDR3 is made up of 17 amino acids. The DNA of the CDR3 is TGTGCCAGTAGTATAAAAGGGGGGGCGGACAGGGGTCAGCCCCAGCATTTT. It encodes CASSIKGGADRGQPQHF.

The chain recombines TRBV5-1 with TRBJ2-1; tentatively, D is TRBD1 (6 bases). The germline gives CDR1 SGHRS, CDR2 YFSETQ. The V end lost 4 bases, the J end lost 6 bases, and 14 bases lay between the germline ends. CDR3 size: 14 residues. In DNA form, the CDR3 reads TGCGCCAGCAGCCTACAGGGTTTAGGCAATGAGCAGTTCTTC. Its translation is CASSLQGLGNEQFF.

This chain connects TRBV28 to TRBJ2-2, with 9 bases fitting TRBD2. CDR3 size: 16 residues. Germline-derived CDR1 and CDR2 are MDHEN and SYDVKM. V lost 0 bases, J lost 4 bases, and 3 bases stayed unmatched. The CDR3 region is CASSLWTSGSTGELFF. CDR3 DNA: TGTGCCAGCAGTTTATGGACTAGCGGAAGCACCGGGGAGCTGTTTTTT.

The chain recombines TRBV29-1 with TRBJ2-1; 9 bases line up with TRBD1. Germline V CDR1 and CDR2: SQVTM, ANQGSEA. This CDR3 comprises 11 residues. V dropped 0 bases and J dropped 15; count of bases not matched to a gene: 3. The CDR3 is CSVEDGQGWFF. The CDR3 DNA follows: TGCAGCGTTGAAGATGGACAGGGGTGGTTCTTC.

V usage is TRBV5-6 and J usage is TRBJ1-5; D is undetermined. V lost 3 bases, J lost 2 bases, and 18 bases lay in between. The germline V gene encodes CDR1 SGHDT and CDR2 YYEEEE. The CDR3 length is 17 residues. The CDR3 DNA sequence: TGTGCCAGCAGCTCCCTAGATCGTCAAGAGGGCAATCAGCCCCAGCATTTT. Protein: CASSSLDRQEGNQPQHF.

The rearrangement joins TRBV4-1 to TRBJ2-1, with D possibly TRBD2 on 6 matching bases. V lost 0 bases, J lost 5 bases, and 14 bases lay in between. Germline CDR1 is MGHRA and CDR2 is YSYEKL. The CDR3 extends over 16 amino acids. DNA of the CDR3: TGCGCCAGCAGCCAAGAATCGGGACTCGCCAACAATGAGCAGTTCTTC. It specifies CASSQESGLANNEQFF.

J is TRBJ1-1 and V is TRBV4-1; D gene uncertain. The CDR3 length is 15 residues. The germline V gene encodes CDR1 MGHRA and CDR2 YSYEKL. V shed 3 bases and J shed 4 bases, with 15 bases lying between them. CDR3 amino acids: CASSHDSGRRTEAFF. The CDR3, as DNA: TGCGCCAGCAGCCACGACTCGGGAAGGCGCACTGAAGCTTTCTTT.

The chain has TRBV4-2 and TRBJ1-2, with D hard to call. This CDR3 contains 14 residues. Trimming took off 0 bases at V and 2 bases at J, with 7 bases between the two ends. The germline CDR1 and CDR2 sequences are LGHNA and YNFKEQ. The CDR3 region has the DNA TGTGCCAGCAGCCAAGAACCGGAGAACTATGGCTACACCTTC. Translated, it gives CASSQEPENYGYTF.

Only a few counts were recorded for this clone. The rearrangement joins TRBV18 to TRBJ2-7, with TRBD1 matching over 9 bases. The CDR3 spans 14 residues. V shed 5 bases, J shed 2 bases, and the junction held 4 bases outside the gene matches. Germline V CDR1 and CDR2: KGHSH, LQKENI. DNA for the CDR3: TGTGCCAGCTCAGCTGGACAGGGGCCCTACGAGCAGTACTTC. Amino acid sequence: CASSAGQGPYEQYF.

The chain recombines TRBV7-6 with TRBJ2-5, with 7 bases fitting TRBD2. J was trimmed by 0 bases and V by 1 base; bases with no gene match: 2. The germline CDR1 and CDR2 sequences are SGHVS and FNYEAQ. CDR3 length: 15 residues. The CDR3 DNA is TGTGCCAGCAGCTTAGGGGGAGGGTACCAAGAGACCCAGTACTTC. Translated, it gives CASSLGGGYQETQYF.

This chain uses TRBV7-9 with TRBJ2-7; the D is unclear. Germline loops: CDR1 SEHNR, CDR2 FQNEAQ (reference sequence). Trimming took off 5 bases at V and 5 bases at J, with 13 bases between the two ends. The CDR3 runs 13 residues. The CDR3 here is CASSPWVGDEQYF. The CDR3 nucleotides are TGTGCCAGCAGCCCATGGGTGGGCGACGAGCAGTACTTC.

The V gene is TRBV6-8, the J gene TRBJ2-5; D not certain. The CDR3 contains 13 residues. Germline V CDR1 and CDR2: MNHGY, SAAAGT. V lost 2 bases to trimming and J lost 2 bases, with 6 bases between them. This chain's CDR3 is CASSYQTQETQYF. Here the CDR3 DNA reads TGTGCCAGCAGTTACCAAACTCAAGAGACCCAGTACTTC.

The V gene is TRBV1, the J gene TRBJ2-2; the D segment call TRBD1 is taken from the table without a DNA check. TRBV1 is a documented pseudogene. This CDR3 is 16 amino acids long. In nucleotides, the CDR3 is TGCACCAGCAGCCAAGATCCCTGGCAGGGGACCGGGGAGCTGTTTTTT. Amino acids: CTSSQDPWQGTGELFF.

The chain uses TRBV7-2 and TRBJ2-7, with a tentative D call TRBD2 (6 bases). CDR1 SGHTA and CDR2 FQGNSA come from the germline V gene. The CDR3 is made up of 14 amino acids. Trimming took off 5 bases at V and 0 bases at J, with 11 bases between the two ends. Here the CDR3 reads CASSLAGPSYEQYF. The DNA for the CDR3 is TGTGCCAGCAGCCTCGCGGGGCCCTCCTACGAGCAGTACTTC.

The chain combines TRBV4-2 with TRBJ2-7; D may be TRBD1 (7 bases). The CDR3 spans 14 residues. In germline, CDR1 is LGHNA, CDR2 YNFKEQ. The V end was cut by 3 bases, the J end by 1 base, with 10 bases between. Here the CDR3 reads CASSQEGQSYEQYF. DNA of the CDR3: TGTGCCAGCAGCCAGGAGGGACAGTCCTACGAGCAGTACTTC.

The J gene is TRBJ2-5, the V gene TRBV10-2, with D maybe TRBD2 (6 bases). Trimming pared 4 bases from V and 4 bases from J, leaving 7 bases between. Germline CDR1 and CDR2: WSHSY and SAAADI. The CDR3 spans 12 residues. The CDR3 DNA reads as TGCGCCAGCAGTGGGGACTTAGAGACCCAGTACTTC. Protein sequence: CASSGDLETQYF.

V usage is TRBV11-2 and J usage is TRBJ2-3; 8 bases are shared with TRBD2. Germline values: CDR1 SGHAT, CDR2 FQNNGV. Trimming cost V 4 bases and J 4 bases; bases outside gene matches: 13. The CDR3 runs to 17 residues. DNA of the CDR3: TGTGCCAGCAGCTGGGGGGGCGGACTAGCTTATGCAGATACGCAGTATTTT. This encodes CASSWGGGLAYADTQYF.

The V gene is TRBV7-2, the J gene TRBJ2-7; D unclear. CDR3 length: 13 amino acids. V dropped 10 bases and J dropped 3 bases, with 16 bases sitting between them. Germline V lookup: CDR1 SGHTA, CDR2 FQGNSA. CDR3 protein: CATLRTRGYEQYF. CDR3 bases: TGTGCCACCCTACGTACTCGAGGCTACGAGCAGTACTTC.

Comment on this clone: The identical CDR3 is also encoded by other nucleotide sequences in the sample. The V call is TRBV7-2, the J call TRBJ2-1; TRBD2 agrees at 10 bases. Germline-derived CDR1 and CDR2 are SGHTA and FQGNSA. Losses at the gene ends were 3 bases for V and 4 bases for J; bases not matched to a gene: 3. The CDR3 spans 15 residues. CDR3 nucleotides: TGTGCCAGCAGCTTTAGCGGGGGGCCGTACAATGAGCAGTTCTTC. As protein: CASSFSGGPYNEQFF.

In its sample, this clone was seen once. The V call is TRBV30, the J call TRBJ2-5; 14 bases align to TRBD2. Germline CDR1 and CDR2: GTSNPN and SVGIG (reference sequence). The CDR3 is made up of 16 amino acids. V was clipped by 2 bases and J by 4 bases; unmatched bases: 6. The CDR3 nucleotides read TGTGCCTGGAGTCGACTAGCGGGGGGGTTTGGAGAGACCCAGTACTTC. This codes for CAWSRLAGGFGETQYF.

The chain uses TRBV10-3 and TRBJ2-1; possible D gene TRBD1, 7 bases. CDR1 and CDR2 from the germline V gene are ENHRY and SYGVKD. The CDR3 is made up of 14 amino acids. V was cut by 6 bases and J by 5 bases, with 14 bases left in between. The DNA of the CDR3 is TGTGCCATCAGGCGCCAGGGGGGAGACAATGAGCAGTTCTTC. It specifies CAIRRQGGDNEQFF.

The genes are TRBV29-1 and TRBJ2-1; TRBD2 aligns across 9 bases. Germline CDR1 SQVTM, CDR2 ANQGSEA. The CDR3 consists of 13 residues. V trimming: 8 bases; J trimming: 8 bases; junction bases outside the gene matches: 10. The CDR3 region is CSIRNRGRDEQFF. The CDR3 DNA sequence: TGCAGCATCCGGAATCGCGGGAGGGATGAGCAGTTCTTC.